Each of the 10 T cell receptor beta chains below was sequenced from the same sample in a study of T cells in Graves' hyperthyroidism and ophthalmopathy. TCR beta CDR3 regions were amplified from RNA. Using the HTBI primer set, a first-round RT-PCR was run on the TCR CDR3. Using its own MiXCR run on the multiplex PCR reads, TCRdb lists one record per CDR3 protein. The sample shows about 480,000 distinct CDR3 sequences, around a quarter of them seen only once. The sample consisted of blood. These receptors originate from a woman aged 30 to 39 with Graves' ophthalmopathy.

This clonotype was picked up many times. The V gene is TRBV11-1, the J gene TRBJ2-2, with 10 bases lining up with TRBD1. V shed 6 bases and J 4 bases; nucleotides not matched to a gene: 11. The CDR3 covers 17 residues. Germline V gene data show CDR1 as SGHAT and CDR2 as FQDESV (reference sequence). CDR3 nucleotide sequence: TGTGCCAGCAGTTCCTTGGTTGGGACAGGGGTCACCGGGGAGCTGTTTTTT. Translation gives CASSSLVGTGVTGELFF. The full variable domain, completed using reference TRBV11-1 and TRBJ2-2, is EAEVAQSPRYKITEKSQAVAFWCDPISGHATLYWYRQILGQGPELLVQFQDESVVDDSQLPKDRFSAERLKGVDSTLKIQPAELGDSAMYLCASSSLVGTGVTGELFFGEGSRLTVL.

The table lists this clonotype with many counts. The chain couples TRBV4-2 to TRBJ2-7; TRBD2 matches 8 bases. CDR1 is LGHNA and CDR2 is YNFKEQ in the germline V gene. V trimming: 4 bases; J trimming: 2 bases; junction bases outside the gene matches: 4. The CDR3 extends over 14 amino acids. DNA of the CDR3: TGTGCCAGCAGCCCGACTAGCGTTACCTACGAGCAGTACTTC. Translated, it gives CASSPTSVTYEQYF.

This clonotype has a single count. The germline gene is not matched at one end of the junction; a read error may be the cause. The chain combines TRBV28 with TRBJ1-1; D may be TRBD1 (5 bases). Germline CDR1 MDHEN, CDR2 SYDVKM. CDR3 length: 16 residues. This chain's CDR3 is CVSRQPLGAMNTEAFF. In nucleotides, the CDR3 is TGTGTCAGCAGACAACCCCTAGGGGCCATGAACACTGAAGCTTTCTTT.

The chain joins TRBV7-2 to TRBJ1-1, with unresolved D. CDR1 is SGHTA and CDR2 is FQGNSA in the germline V gene. The CDR3 is 15 residues long. V was trimmed by 5 bases and J by 1 base, leaving 14 bases between them. CDR3 region: CASSPSYSPNTEAFF. As DNA, the CDR3 is TGTGCCAGCAGCCCCAGTTATAGTCCGAACACTGAAGCTTTCTTT. The variable domain in full, completed from reference TRBV7-2 and TRBJ1-1, reads GAGVSQSPSNKVTEKGKDVELRCDPISGHTALYWYRQSLGQGLEFLIYFQGNSAPDKSGLPSDRFSAERTGGSVSTLTIQRTQQEDSAVYLCASSPSYSPNTEAFFGQGTRLTVV.

This chain joins TRBV6-2 or TRBV6-3 and TRBJ2-7; 7 positions match TRBD1. The V gene end was trimmed by 8 bases and the J gene end by 2 bases; junction bases not matched to a gene: 3. The CDR3 is 12 amino acids. Germline V gives CDR1 MNHEY, CDR2 SVGEGT. CDR3 in DNA: TGTGCCAGCCAAGGACAGGCCTACGAGCAGTACTTC. Translating it yields CASQGQAYEQYF.

This clonotype was seen just once. The CDR3 here is CASSQTSGELYEQYF. As DNA, the CDR3 is TGTGCCAGCAGCCAAACTAGCGGGGAACTTTACGAGCAGTACTTC. This chain links TRBV11-2 with TRBJ2-7, with 10 bases matching TRBD2. The V gene's germline CDR1 is SGHAT and CDR2 FQNNGV. V gave up 5 bases and J gave up 4 bases; unmatched junction bases: 8. This CDR3 has 15 residues.

V usage is TRBV28 and J usage is TRBJ1-2; D ambiguous. The CDR3 is 13 residues long. V shed 2 bases and J shed 4 bases, with 8 bases lying between them. Germline CDR1 MDHEN, CDR2 SYDVKM. CDR3 in amino acids: CASSLAHIYGYTF. For the CDR3, the DNA is TGTGCCAGCAGTTTAGCACACATCTATGGCTACACCTTC.

In this sample, this clonotype turned up a few times. The chain couples TRBV29-1 to TRBJ2-7; 9 nucleotides match TRBD1. Trimming cost V 6 bases and J 0 bases; bases outside gene matches: 12. CDR1 is SQVTM, CDR2 ANQGSEA, per germline. The CDR3 totals 16 residues. CDR3 DNA: TGCAGCGTGAAAGCCTGGGGACAGGGAAACTCCTACGAGCAGTACTTC. Protein sequence: CSVKAWGQGNSYEQYF.

The chain carries TRBV28 and TRBJ1-2; 10 positions match TRBD1. Germline CDR1 and CDR2: MDHEN and SYDVKM. V was pared by 10 bases and J by 7 bases, with 9 bases of the junction left unmatched. The CDR3 contains 13 residues. CDR3 protein: CATYTGTGAGYTF. The CDR3 nucleotides are TGTGCCACTTACACCGGGACAGGGGCTGGCTACACCTTC.

V is TRBV6-5 and J is TRBJ1-1; D is perhaps TRBD1 (6 bases). The CDR3 covers 15 residues. Trimming left V 2 bases short and J 5 bases short, with 15 bases between. Per germline, CDR1 MNHEY and CDR2 SVGAGI. The DNA of the CDR3 is TGTGCCAGCAGTTACGGGGAACAGGGAAGGACTGAAGCTTTCTTT. As protein: CASSYGEQGRTEAFF.